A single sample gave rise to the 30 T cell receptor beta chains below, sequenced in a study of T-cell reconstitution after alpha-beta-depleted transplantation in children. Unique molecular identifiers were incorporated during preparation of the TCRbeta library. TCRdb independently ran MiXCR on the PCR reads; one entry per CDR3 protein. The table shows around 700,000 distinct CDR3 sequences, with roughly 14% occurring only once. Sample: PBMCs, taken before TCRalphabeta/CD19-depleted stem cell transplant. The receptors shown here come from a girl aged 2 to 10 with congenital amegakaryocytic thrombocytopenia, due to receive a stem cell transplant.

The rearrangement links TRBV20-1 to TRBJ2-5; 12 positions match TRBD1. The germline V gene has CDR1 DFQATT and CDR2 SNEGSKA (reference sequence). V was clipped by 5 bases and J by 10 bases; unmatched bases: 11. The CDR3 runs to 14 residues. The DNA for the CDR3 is TGCAGTGCTCGAAGCGGGACAGGGGGCGAATTCCAGTACTTC. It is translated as CSARSGTGGEFQYF.

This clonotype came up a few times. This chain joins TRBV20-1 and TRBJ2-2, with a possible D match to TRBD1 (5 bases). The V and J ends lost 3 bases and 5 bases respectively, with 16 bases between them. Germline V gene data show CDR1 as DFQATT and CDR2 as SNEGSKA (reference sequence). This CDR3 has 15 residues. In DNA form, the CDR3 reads TGCAGTGCTAGGGTTTCAGGGCAGAATACCGGGGAGCTGTTTTTT. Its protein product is CSARVSGQNTGELFF.

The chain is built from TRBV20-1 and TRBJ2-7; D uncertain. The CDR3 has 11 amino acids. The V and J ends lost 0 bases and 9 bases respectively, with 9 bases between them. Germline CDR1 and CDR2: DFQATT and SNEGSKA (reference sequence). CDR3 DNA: TGCAGTGCTAGAGAGGGGATGTGGCAGTACTTC. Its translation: CSAREGMWQYF.

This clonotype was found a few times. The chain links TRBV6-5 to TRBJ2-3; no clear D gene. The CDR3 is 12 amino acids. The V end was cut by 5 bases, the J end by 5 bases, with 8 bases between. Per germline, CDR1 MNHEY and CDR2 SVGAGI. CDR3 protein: CASSRNEDTQYF. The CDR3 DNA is TGTGCCAGCAGTAGAAACGAAGATACGCAGTATTTT.

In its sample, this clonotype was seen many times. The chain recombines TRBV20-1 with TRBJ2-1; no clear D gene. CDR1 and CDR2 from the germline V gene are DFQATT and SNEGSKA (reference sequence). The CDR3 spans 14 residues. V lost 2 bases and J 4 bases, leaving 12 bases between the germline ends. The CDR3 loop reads CSARSDNDYNEQFF. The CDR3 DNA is TGCAGTGCTAGATCCGACAACGATTACAATGAGCAGTTCTTC.

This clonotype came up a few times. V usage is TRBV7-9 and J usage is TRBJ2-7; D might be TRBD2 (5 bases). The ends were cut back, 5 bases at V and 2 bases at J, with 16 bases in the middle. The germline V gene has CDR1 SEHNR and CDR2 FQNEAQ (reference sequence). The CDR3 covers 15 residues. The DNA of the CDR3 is TGTGCCAGCAGCAGTACCGGGATCCCGGCCTACGAGCAGTACTTC. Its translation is CASSSTGIPAYEQYF. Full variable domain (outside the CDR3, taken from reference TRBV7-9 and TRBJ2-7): DTGVSQNPRHKITKRGQNVTFRCDPISEHNRLYWYRQTLGQGPEFLTYFQNEAQLEKSRLLSDRFSAERPKGSFSTLEIQRTEQGDSAMYLCASSSTGIPAYEQYFGPGTRLTVT.

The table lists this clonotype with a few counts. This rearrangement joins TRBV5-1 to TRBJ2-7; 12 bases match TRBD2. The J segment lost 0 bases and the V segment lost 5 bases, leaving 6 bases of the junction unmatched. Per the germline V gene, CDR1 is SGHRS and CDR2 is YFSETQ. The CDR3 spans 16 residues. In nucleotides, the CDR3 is TGCGCCAGCAGTGGACTAGCGGGACTGGGCTCCTACGAGCAGTACTTC. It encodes CASSGLAGLGSYEQYF.

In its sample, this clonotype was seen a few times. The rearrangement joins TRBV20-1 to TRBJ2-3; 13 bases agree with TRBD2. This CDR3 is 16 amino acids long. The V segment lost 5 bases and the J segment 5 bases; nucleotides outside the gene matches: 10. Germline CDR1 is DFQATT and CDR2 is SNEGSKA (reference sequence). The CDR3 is CSARGGLAGSGDTQYF. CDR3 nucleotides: TGCAGTGCTCGAGGGGGACTAGCGGGGTCCGGAGATACGCAGTATTTT.

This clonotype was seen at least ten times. CDR3 sequence: CSAREIRPETQYF. CDR3 in DNA: TGCAGTGCTAGAGAGATAAGGCCGGAGACCCAGTACTTC. This rearrangement joins TRBV20-1 to TRBJ2-5; D unclear. This CDR3 has 13 residues. CDR1 and CDR2 from the germline V gene are DFQATT and SNEGSKA (reference sequence). The V end lost 0 bases, the J end lost 5 bases, and 10 bases lay between the germline ends.

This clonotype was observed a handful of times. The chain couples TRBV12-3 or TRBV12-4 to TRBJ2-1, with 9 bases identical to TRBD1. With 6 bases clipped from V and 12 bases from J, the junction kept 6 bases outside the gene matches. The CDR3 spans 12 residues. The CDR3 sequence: CASSRDRGRQFF. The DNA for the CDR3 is TGTGCCAGCAGCCGAGACAGGGGGAGGCAGTTCTTC.

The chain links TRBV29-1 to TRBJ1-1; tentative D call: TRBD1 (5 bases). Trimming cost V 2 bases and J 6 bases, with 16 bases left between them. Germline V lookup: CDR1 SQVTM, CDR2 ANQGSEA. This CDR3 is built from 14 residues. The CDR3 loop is CSVEHQGRRSEAFF. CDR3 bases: TGCAGCGTTGAACACCAGGGTCGTAGGTCTGAAGCTTTCTTT.

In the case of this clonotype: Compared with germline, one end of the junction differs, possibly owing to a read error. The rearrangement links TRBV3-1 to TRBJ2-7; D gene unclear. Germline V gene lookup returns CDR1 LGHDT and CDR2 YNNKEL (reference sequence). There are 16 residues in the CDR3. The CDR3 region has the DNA TGTGCCAGCAGCCAAGGTCTAGTCAGTTGGTCCTACGAGCAGTCCTTC. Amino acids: CASSQGLVSWSYEQSF.

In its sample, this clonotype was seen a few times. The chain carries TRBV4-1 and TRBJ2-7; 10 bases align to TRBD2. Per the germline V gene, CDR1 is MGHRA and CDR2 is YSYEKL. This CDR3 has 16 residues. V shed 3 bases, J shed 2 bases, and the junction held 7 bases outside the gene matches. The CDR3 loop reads CASSQSGLAVTYEQYF. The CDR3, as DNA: TGCGCCAGCAGCCAGTCAGGACTAGCGGTGACCTACGAGCAGTACTTC.

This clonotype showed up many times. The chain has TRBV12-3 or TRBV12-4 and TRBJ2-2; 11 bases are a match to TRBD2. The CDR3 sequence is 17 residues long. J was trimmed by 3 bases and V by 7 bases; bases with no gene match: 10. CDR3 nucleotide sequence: TGTGCCAGCACCCGACAACTAGCGGGAGCCTACACCGGGGAGCTGTTTTTT. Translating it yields CASTRQLAGAYTGELFF.

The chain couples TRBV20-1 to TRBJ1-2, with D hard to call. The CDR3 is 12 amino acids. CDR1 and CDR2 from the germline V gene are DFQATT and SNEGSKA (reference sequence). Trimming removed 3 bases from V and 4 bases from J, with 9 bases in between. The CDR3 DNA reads TGCAGTGCTAGCCCGGACGTCTATGGCTACACCTTC. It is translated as CSASPDVYGYTF.

The CDR3 DNA sequence: TGTGCCAGCAGCTTGGCGTCTAGCGGGAGGAGGTTGAGCACAGATACGCAGTATTTT. Translating gives CASSLASSGRRLSTDTQYF. The chain recombines TRBV5-4 with TRBJ2-3; 11 bases are shared with TRBD2. Germline V gene data show CDR1 as SGHNT and CDR2 as YYREEE (reference sequence). With 0 bases clipped from V and 0 bases from J, the junction kept 9 bases outside the gene matches. The CDR3 runs 19 residues.

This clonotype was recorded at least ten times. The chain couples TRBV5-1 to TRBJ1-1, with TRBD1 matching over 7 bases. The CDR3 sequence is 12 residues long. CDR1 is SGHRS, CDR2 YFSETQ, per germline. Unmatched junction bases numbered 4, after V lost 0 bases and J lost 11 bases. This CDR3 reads CASSLAGTVAFF. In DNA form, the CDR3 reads TGCGCCAGCAGCTTGGCGGGGACAGTGGCTTTCTTT.

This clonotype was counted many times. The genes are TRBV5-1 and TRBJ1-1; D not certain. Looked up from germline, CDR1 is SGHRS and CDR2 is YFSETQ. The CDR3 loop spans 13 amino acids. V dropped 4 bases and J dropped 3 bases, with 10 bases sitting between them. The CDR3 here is CASSHGWDTEAFF. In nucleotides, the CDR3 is TGCGCCAGCAGCCACGGGTGGGACACTGAAGCTTTCTTT.

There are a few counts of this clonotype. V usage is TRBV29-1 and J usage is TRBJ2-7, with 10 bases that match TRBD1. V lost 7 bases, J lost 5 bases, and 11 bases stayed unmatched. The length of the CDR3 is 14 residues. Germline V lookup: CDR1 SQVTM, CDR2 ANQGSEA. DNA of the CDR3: TGCAGCGCCTCGGGACAGGGGAACGTCGACGAGCAGTACTTC. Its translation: CSASGQGNVDEQYF.

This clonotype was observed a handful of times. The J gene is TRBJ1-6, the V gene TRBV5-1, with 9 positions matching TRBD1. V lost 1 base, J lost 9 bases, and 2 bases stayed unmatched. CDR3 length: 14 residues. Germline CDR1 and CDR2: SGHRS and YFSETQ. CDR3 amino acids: CASSLQQGASPLHF. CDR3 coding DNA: TGCGCCAGCAGCTTGCAACAGGGGGCTTCACCCCTCCACTTT.

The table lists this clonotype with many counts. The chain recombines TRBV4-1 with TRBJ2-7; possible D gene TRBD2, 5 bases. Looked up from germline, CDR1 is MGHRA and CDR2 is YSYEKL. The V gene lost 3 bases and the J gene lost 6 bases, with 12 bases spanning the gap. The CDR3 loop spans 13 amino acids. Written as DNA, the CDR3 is TGCGCCAGCAGCCATGCCTACGGAGGCGAGCAGTACTTC. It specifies CASSHAYGGEQYF.

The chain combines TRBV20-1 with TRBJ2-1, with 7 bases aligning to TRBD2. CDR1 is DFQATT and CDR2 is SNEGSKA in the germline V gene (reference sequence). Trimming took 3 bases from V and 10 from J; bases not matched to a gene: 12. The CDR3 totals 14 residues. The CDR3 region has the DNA TGCAGTGCTAGTTTTTGGCTAGCGGAAGAGGAGCAGTTCTTC. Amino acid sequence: CSASFWLAEEEQFF.

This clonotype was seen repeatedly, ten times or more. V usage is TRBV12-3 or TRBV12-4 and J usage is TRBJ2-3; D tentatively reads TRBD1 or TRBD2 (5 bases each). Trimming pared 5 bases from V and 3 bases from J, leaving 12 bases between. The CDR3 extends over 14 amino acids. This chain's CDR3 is CASSIRGGTDTQYF. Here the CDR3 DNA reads TGTGCCAGCAGTATTCGGGGCGGGACAGATACGCAGTATTTT.

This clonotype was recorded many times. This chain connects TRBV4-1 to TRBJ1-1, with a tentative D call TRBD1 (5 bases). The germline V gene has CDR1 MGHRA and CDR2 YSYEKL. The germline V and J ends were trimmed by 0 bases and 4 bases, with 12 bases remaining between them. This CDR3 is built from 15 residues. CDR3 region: CASSQDQGAGTEAFF. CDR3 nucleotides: TGCGCCAGCAGCCAAGATCAGGGTGCGGGCACTGAAGCTTTCTTT.

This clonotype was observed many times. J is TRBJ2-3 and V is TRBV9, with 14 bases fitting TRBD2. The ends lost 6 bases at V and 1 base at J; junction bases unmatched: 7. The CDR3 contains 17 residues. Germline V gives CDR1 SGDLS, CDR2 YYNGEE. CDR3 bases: TGTGCCAGCACCCACGGGACTAGCGGGAGTGGCACAGATACGCAGTATTTT. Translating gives CASTHGTSGSGTDTQYF. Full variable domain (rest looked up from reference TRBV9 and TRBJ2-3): DSGVTQTPKHLITATGQRVTLRCSPRSGDLSVYWYQQSLDQGLQFLIQYYNGEERAKGNILERFSAQQFPDLHSELNLSSLELGDSALYFCASTHGTSGSGTDTQYFGPGTRLTVL.

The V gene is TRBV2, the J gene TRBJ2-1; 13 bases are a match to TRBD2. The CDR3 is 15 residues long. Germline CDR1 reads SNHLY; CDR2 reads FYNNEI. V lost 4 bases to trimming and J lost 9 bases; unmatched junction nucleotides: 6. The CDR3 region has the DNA TGTGCCAGCAGTGGAGGGACTAGCGGGATTGGTGAGCAGTTCTTC. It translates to CASSGGTSGIGEQFF.

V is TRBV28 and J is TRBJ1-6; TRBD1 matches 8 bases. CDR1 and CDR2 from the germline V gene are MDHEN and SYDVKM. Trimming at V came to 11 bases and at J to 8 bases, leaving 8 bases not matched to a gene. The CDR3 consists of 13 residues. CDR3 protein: CAAPGQGDSPLHF. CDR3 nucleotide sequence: TGTGCCGCCCCAGGACAGGGAGATTCACCCCTCCACTTT.

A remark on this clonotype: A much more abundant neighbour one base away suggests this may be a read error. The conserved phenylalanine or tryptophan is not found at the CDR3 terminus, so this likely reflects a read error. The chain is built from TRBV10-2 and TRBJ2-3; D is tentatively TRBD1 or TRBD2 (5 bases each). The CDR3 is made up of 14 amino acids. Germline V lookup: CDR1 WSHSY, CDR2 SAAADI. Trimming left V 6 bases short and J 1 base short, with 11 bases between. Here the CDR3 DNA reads TGCGCCAGCAGGTCCCGGGACGGCACAGATACGCAGTATTAT. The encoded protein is CASRSRDGTDTQYY.

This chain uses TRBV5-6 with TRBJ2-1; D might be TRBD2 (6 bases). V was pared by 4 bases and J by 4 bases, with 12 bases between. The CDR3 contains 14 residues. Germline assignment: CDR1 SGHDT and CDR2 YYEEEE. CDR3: CASSRDSAYNEQFF. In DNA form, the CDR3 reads TGTGCCAGCAGCCGGGACTCGGCATACAATGAGCAGTTCTTC.

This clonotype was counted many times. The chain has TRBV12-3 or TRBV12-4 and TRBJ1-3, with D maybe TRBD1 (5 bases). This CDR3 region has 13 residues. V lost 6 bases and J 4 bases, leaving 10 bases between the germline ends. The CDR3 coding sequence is TGTGCCAGCAGGAACCCAGGGGGAAACACCATATATTTT. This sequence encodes CASRNPGGNTIYF.